Listed below are T cell receptor beta chains from one sample, sequenced in a study of CD8+CD57+ T cells in acquired aplastic anemia. A single record per CDR3 protein comes from TCRdb applying MiXCR to the reads. The top ten hold around 1.1% of the sample, which has some 220,000 distinct CDR3 sequences, 30% to 40% seen once. The sample consisted of sorted CD4+, CD8+, or CD8+CD57+ T cells (not recorded which) from PBMCs. The source of these receptors is a human donor in good health, serving as a control. The CDR3 runs from the conserved cysteine through the conserved F or W. A D gene is named only where the DNA matches it firmly. Clone size is not always given. Where it is, it says once, few, many or a class for expanded clones.

>13|TRBD2|TRBV29-1|TRBJ2-1|once
CSADILRGGEQFF
TGCAGCGCAGACATTCTACGGGGGGGTGAGCAGTTCTTC
>15|-|TRBV5-5|TRBJ2-7|-
CASSLRPEGAKEQYF
TGTGCCAGCAGCTTGCGTCCGGAGGGAGCCAAGGAGCAGTACTTC
>15|TRBD1|TRBV20-1|TRBJ2-3|many
CSAIDRGRSTDTQYF
TGCAGTGCCATCGACAGGGGGCGAAGCACAGATACGCAGTATTTT
>9|-|TRBV6-2/TRBV6-3|TRBJ2-2|few
CPGDGELFF
TGTCCCGGTGACGGGGAGCTGTTTTTT
>14|-|TRBV7-2|TRBJ2-7|-
CASSPTLGAYEQYF
TGTGCCAGCAGCCCAACCCTGGGCGCTTACGAGCAGTACTTC
>14|TRBD1|TRBV5-6|TRBJ2-7|many
CASSLWDRLYEQYF
TGTGCCAGCAGCTTGTGGGACAGGCTCTACGAGCAGTACTTC
>15|TRBD1|TRBV5-5|TRBJ2-7|-
CASSLAAQGLYEQYF
TGTGCCAGCAGCTTGGCCGCACAGGGGCTCTACGAGCAGTACTTC
>14|TRBD1|TRBV12-3/TRBV12-4|TRBJ1-2|few
CASSPGTGFVGYTF
TGTGCCAGCAGTCCCGGGACAGGGTTTGTTGGCTACACCTTC
>13|-|TRBV25-1|TRBJ1-5|few
CASSKAGYRPQHF
TGTGCCAGCAGTAAAGCCGGCTATCGGCCCCAGCATTTT
>16|-|TRBV18|TRBJ1-2|-
CASSPMGQPTNYGYAF
TGTGCCAGCTCACCAATGGGGCAGCCGACTAACTATGGCTACGCCTTC
>12|TRBD1|TRBV5-1|TRBJ1-1|-
CASSTGVTEAFF
TGCGCCAGCAGCACAGGGGTGACTGAAGCTTTCTTT
>14|TRBD1|TRBV18|TRBJ2-5|many
CASSVTGVEETQYF
TGTGCCAGCTCAGTAACAGGGGTGGAAGAGACCCAGTACTTC
>12|-|TRBV20-1|TRBJ2-5|many
CSAEDSQETQYF
TGCAGTGCCGAGGACTCCCAAGAGACCCAGTACTTC
>13|TRBD1|TRBV7-6|TRBJ1-1|-
CASSPGQVTEAFF
TGTGCCAGCAGCCCCGGACAGGTCACTGAAGCTTTCTTT
>11|-|TRBV25-1|TRBJ2-5|many
CASGSGETQYF
TGTGCCAGCGGAAGTGGGGAGACCCAGTACTTC
>16|TRBD2|TRBV11-2|TRBJ2-1|few
CASSTLAGASYNEQFF
TGTGCCAGCAGCACGTTAGCGGGAGCTTCCTACAATGAGCAGTTCTTC
>14|TRBD1|TRBV3-1|TRBJ1-2|many
CASSQVRGFGGYTF
TGTGCCAGCAGCCAAGTCAGGGGGTTTGGTGGCTACACCTTC
>17|TRBD2|TRBV11-1|TRBJ2-7|many
CASSKNSGSSKTYEQYF
TGTGCCAGCAGCAAAAATAGCGGGAGTTCCAAAACCTACGAGCAGTACTTC
>15|TRBD1|TRBV7-3|TRBJ1-6|many
CASSLTGTEPTTLHF
TGTGCCAGCAGCTTAACCGGGACAGAGCCCACGACCCTCCACTTT
>15|TRBD2|TRBV19|TRBJ2-1|many
CASSPAGGLSNEQFF
TGTGCCAGTAGCCCAGCGGGAGGGCTAAGTAATGAGCAGTTCTTC
>14|-|TRBV2|TRBJ1-4|-
CASITDGVSEKLFF
TGTGCCAGCATCACGGACGGGGTTAGTGAAAAACTGTTTTTT
>15|-|TRBV28|TRBJ1-5|many
CASSLVGQGDQPQHF
TGTGCCAGCAGTTTAGTAGGGCAGGGAGATCAGCCCCAGCATTTT
>14|TRBD1|TRBV18|TRBJ1-2|-
CASSPGTEGYGYTF
TGTGCCAGCTCACCTGGGACAGAAGGCTATGGCTACACCTTC
>15|TRBD1|TRBV9|TRBJ2-7|-
CASSLSKQGIYEQYF
TGTGCCAGCAGCTTATCCAAACAGGGGATTTACGAGCAGTACTTC
>15|-|TRBV5-1|TRBJ2-2|-
CASSLVGQLTGELFF
TGCGCCAGCAGCTTGGTGGGGCAGTTGACCGGGGAGCTGTTTTTT
>13|-|TRBV2|TRBJ2-3|-
CASSDSSSDTQYF
TGTGCCAGCTCAGACAGTAGTTCAGATACGCAGTATTTT
>13|TRBD1|TRBV20-1|TRBJ2-3|-
CSVPGQGRDTQYF
TGCAGTGTCCCGGGACAGGGGAGGGATACGCAGTATTTT
>15|-|TRBV25-1|TRBJ1-3|many
CASSDFQGSGNTIYF
TGTGCCAGCAGTGATTTTCAGGGATCTGGAAACACCATATATTTT
>12|-|TRBV7-8|TRBJ1-6|many
CASSFTNSPLHF
TGTGCCAGCAGCTTTACTAATTCACCCCTCCACTTT
>16|-|TRBV5-1|TRBJ1-2|many
CASSLTNLGPVDGYTF
TGCGCCAGCAGCCTAACAAACCTCGGACCCGTAGATGGCTACACCTTC
>14|-|TRBV29-1|TRBJ2-3|many
CSVERGRATDTQYF
TGCAGCGTTGAGAGGGGCAGGGCGACAGATACGCAGTATTTT
>14|TRBD2|TRBV20-1|TRBJ2-5|many
CSATTSGGAETQYF
TGCAGTGCGACGACTAGCGGGGGGGCAGAGACCCAGTACTTC
>14|-|TRBV2|TRBJ1-2|-
CATRGSGPSYGYTF
TGTGCCACCCGGGGTTCGGGACCCTCCTATGGCTACACCTTC
>15|-|TRBV2|TRBJ2-6|-
CASSPMLSGANVPTF
TGTGCCAGCAGCCCCATGCTCTCTGGGGCCAACGTCCCGACTTTC
>14|-|TRBV10-1|TRBJ2-2|many
CASSPTGNTGELFF
TGCGCCAGCAGCCCCACAGGGAACACCGGGGAGCTGTTTTTT
>14|-|TRBV5-4|TRBJ1-2|few
CASRNGGPGPGYTF
TGTGCCAGCAGAAACGGTGGGCCAGGGCCTGGCTACACCTTC
>13|-|TRBV29-1|TRBJ2-3|once
CSMVPPHTDTQCF
TGCAGCATGGTCCCCCCACACACAGATACGCAGTGTTTT
>9|-|TRBV9|TRBJ2-7|-
CASSVVGYF
TGTGCCAGCAGCGTAGTCGGATACTTC
>17|TRBD2|TRBV19|TRBJ2-7|many
CASSNRKTSGVGYEQYF
TGTGCCAGTAGTAATCGCAAGACTAGCGGGGTCGGCTACGAGCAGTACTTC
>14|-|TRBV5-1|TRBJ1-1|-
CASSSVQWNTEAFF
TGCGCCAGCAGCTCCGTCCAATGGAACACTGAAGCTTTCTTT
>13|-|TRBV20-1|TRBJ1-1|many
CSARNRMNTEAFF
TGCAGTGCTAGAAACAGGATGAACACTGAAGCTTTCTTT
>17|TRBD1|TRBV10-3|TRBJ2-2|-
CAISGQGAGAKAGELFF
TGTGCCATCAGTGGACAGGGGGCGGGTGCTAAGGCCGGGGAGCTGTTTTTT
>12|-|TRBV3-1|TRBJ2-2|-
CASSQSTGELFF
TGTGCCAGCAGCCAGTCGACCGGGGAGCTGTTTTTT
>15|-|TRBV5-1|TRBJ1-6|-
CASSTDGGFYSPLHF
TGCGCCAGCAGCACTGATGGGGGGTTCTATTCACCCCTCCACTTT
>12|-|TRBV7-9|TRBJ1-1|-
CASSPTGEEAFF
TGTGCCAGCAGCCCAACGGGGGAGGAAGCTTTCTTT
>12|TRBD1|TRBV9|TRBJ1-4|few
CASGTGGEKLFF
TGTGCCAGCGGGACAGGGGGTGAAAAACTGTTTTTT
>14|TRBD2|TRBV2|TRBJ2-2|many
CASWAGVNTGELFF
TGTGCCAGCTGGGCGGGAGTGAACACCGGGGAGCTGTTTTTT
>14|-|TRBV10-3|TRBJ2-1|few
CAGSGGPSYNEQFF
TGTGCCGGTTCTGGGGGACCATCCTACAATGAGCAGTTCTTC
>11|-|TRBV29-1|TRBJ1-1|-
CSQRQNTEAFF
TGCAGCCAACGACAGAACACTGAAGCTTTCTTT
>14|-|TRBV20-1|TRBJ1-2|-
CSASSRDIDYGYTF
TGCAGTGCTAGTTCCCGGGACATTGACTATGGCTACACCTTC
>15|-|TRBV30|TRBJ2-7|few
CARKGWIGGLNEQYF
TGTGCCAGGAAGGGGTGGATTGGGGGGCTCAACGAGCAGTACTTC
>16|TRBD1|TRBV5-4|TRBJ1-1|-
CASSVYNRGLGTEAFF
TGTGCCAGCAGCGTCTATAACAGGGGGCTCGGCACTGAAGCTTTCTTT
>14|-|TRBV7-9|TRBJ2-5|many
CASSYSVGVGTQYF
TGTGCCAGCAGCTACTCAGTTGGGGTAGGGACCCAGTACTTC
>16|-|TRBV18|TRBJ2-7|-
CASSDLKGLRAYEQYF
TGTGCCAGCTCGGACCTTAAGGGTCTTCGGGCCTACGAGCAGTACTTC
>11|-|TRBV18|TRBJ2-3|-
CASSMTDTQYF
TGTGCCAGCTCCATGACGGATACGCAGTATTTT
>13|TRBD1|TRBV5-6|TRBJ2-4|many
CASSTTGVNIQYF
TGTGCCAGCAGTACGACAGGGGTAAACATTCAGTACTTC
>14|TRBD2|TRBV20-1|TRBJ2-3|many
CSARTSGLTDTQYF
TGCAGTGCTAGGACTAGCGGGCTGACAGATACGCAGTATTTT